This T cell receptor beta chain is from a study of T cells in localized non-small cell lung cancer. Findings and caveats of the study: For the top 100 tumor clones, a median roughly 53 also appeared in adjacent lung.

J gave up 10 bases and V 3 bases, and 9 bases lay outside the gene matches. Germline assignment: CDR1 ENHRY and CDR2 SYGVKD. The CDR3 is 14 amino acids. Remarks on this clone: Its antigen is not known.

Clones were read by immunoSEQ multiplex PCR, and TCRdb kept only the in-frame ones, dropping some. The table includes around 26,000 clones, about 91% detected once. The V call is TRBV10-3, the J call TRBJ2-1; 7 bases line up with TRBD2. The TCR was taken from a woman aged 35 to 75 with stage III lung adenocarcinoma. The input for sequencing was peripheral blood mononuclear cells, taken before any cancer treatment. The DNA of the CDR3 is TGTGCCATCAGTGACCTGGGAGGGACCCGCGAGCAGTTCTTC. Its protein is CAISDLGGTREQFF.